The 13 T cell receptor beta chains reported below all come from one sample, sequenced in a study (dated by TCRdb to between 2014 and 2016). Receptor amplification or capture employed 5' RACE. The sample was run on an Illumina MiSeq. TCRdb trimmed the raw reads at Q25, called clones with MiXCR and kept productive beta chains. Entries are consolidated by CDR3 protein sequence, retaining the most common genes and DNA. This sample has roughly 60,000 distinct CDR3 sequences in its table, and about 28% of those were observed once. 2% to 2.5% of the sample is taken by the ten largest. Tregs were isolated as CD4+CD25+CD127-/low cells. The sample consisted of tumor-infiltrating Tregs sorted from the breast tumor. The receptors originated from a female donor with breast cancer.

This CDR3 is CASSFRGRTEAFF. The CDR3 DNA sequence: TGTGCCAGCAGCTTTAGGGGGCGGACTGAAGCTTTCTTT. The chain employs TRBV11-3 and TRBJ1-1, with 7 bases matching TRBD1. CDR1 SGHNT and CDR2 YENEEA come from the germline V gene. V shed 3 bases and J 5 bases; nucleotides not matched to a gene: 3. The length of the CDR3 is 13 residues.

This clonotype has at least ten counts. The chain is built from TRBV12-3 or TRBV12-4 and TRBJ2-1; TRBD2 matches at 8 bases. The CDR3 consists of 14 residues. J lost 8 bases, V lost 6 bases, and 9 bases had no gene match. CDR3 protein: CASSSMTSEDEQFF. Here the CDR3 DNA reads TGTGCCAGCAGCTCAATGACTAGCGAAGATGAGCAGTTCTTC.

This clonotype was seen only once. This chain links TRBV3-1 with TRBJ1-2, with 8 nucleotides matching TRBD1. V dropped 2 bases and J dropped 6; count of bases not matched to a gene: 11. Germline V gene sequence: CDR1 LGHDT, CDR2 YNNKEL (reference sequence). This CDR3 is built from 16 residues. The CDR3 DNA sequence: TGTGCCAGCAGCCAATCCTTTACAGGGGGTCGACATGGCTACACCTTC. It codes for CASSQSFTGGRHGYTF.

Only a few counts were recorded for this clonotype. This chain joins TRBV5-5 and TRBJ1-5; weak D call: TRBD1 (5 bases). The V gene's germline CDR1 is SGHKS and CDR2 YYEKEE (reference sequence). The V and J ends lost 1 base and 6 bases respectively, with 11 bases between them. This CDR3 is 14 amino acids long. The CDR3 DNA reads as TGTGCCAGCAGCTTGCACAGGCCCCGTCAGCCCCAGCATTTT. This sequence encodes CASSLHRPRQPQHF.

This chain uses TRBV20-1 with TRBJ2-5; no clear D gene. Germline CDR1 reads DFQATT; CDR2 reads SNEGSKA (reference sequence). The CDR3 has 13 amino acids. V shed 6 bases and J shed 1 base, with 12 bases lying between them. CDR3 nucleotide sequence: TGCAGTGCCGTGGGCCAAATCCAAGAGACCCAGTACTTC. Its translation: CSAVGQIQETQYF.

This clonotype is a singleton in its sample. The chain carries TRBV9 and TRBJ1-1, with D hard to call. Germline V lookup: CDR1 SGDLS, CDR2 YYNGEE. The germline V and J ends were trimmed by 1 base and 5 bases, with 12 bases remaining between them. The CDR3 consists of 14 residues. The CDR3 DNA reads as TGTGCCAGCAGCGTATCAACCTCGGGGACTGAAGCTTTCTTT. This sequence encodes CASSVSTSGTEAFF.

The chain is built from TRBV4-1 and TRBJ1-5, with 12 bases lining up with TRBD1. Trimming cost V 1 base and J 6 bases; bases outside gene matches: 4. The CDR3 has 16 residues. CDR1 is MGHRA, CDR2 YSYEKL, per germline. The CDR3 is CASSQGDRGLGQPQHF. The CDR3 DNA is TGCGCCAGCAGCCAAGGGGACAGGGGGCTAGGTCAGCCCCAGCATTTT.

This clonotype was seen repeatedly, ten times or more. V gene TRBV7-2 combines with J gene TRBJ2-5; 12 bases agree with TRBD2. Trimming cost V 5 bases and J 7 bases; bases outside gene matches: 8. This CDR3 is built from 15 residues. Germline CDR1 is SGHTA and CDR2 is FQGNSA. CDR3 region: CASSATSGSLGTQYF. The DNA of the CDR3 is TGTGCCAGCAGCGCGACTAGCGGGAGCCTCGGGACCCAGTACTTC. Variable domain in full (rest from reference TRBV7-2 and TRBJ2-5): GAGVSQSPSNKVTEKGKDVELRCDPISGHTALYWYRQSLGQGLEFLIYFQGNSAPDKSGLPSDRFSAERTGGSVSTLTIQRTQQEDSAVYLCASSATSGSLGTQYFGPGTRLLVL.

J is TRBJ2-1 and V is TRBV12-3 or TRBV12-4; D remains unclear. The ends were cut back, 2 bases at V and 15 bases at J, with 14 bases in the middle. CDR3 size: 12 residues. Here the CDR3 DNA reads TGTGCCAGCAGTTTATGGCGGAACCGTCCGTTCTTC. Translated, it gives CASSLWRNRPFF.

This clonotype appeared many times. V gene TRBV29-1 combines with J gene TRBJ1-2; no reliable D call. The CDR3 totals 13 residues. Trimming stripped 4 bases from V and 4 bases from J, with 13 bases between. Germline values: CDR1 SQVTM, CDR2 ANQGSEA. The CDR3 DNA sequence: TGCAGCGTTGCCGTGCAGCCGGGCTATGGCTACACCTTC. This gives the protein CSVAVQPGYGYTF. The whole variable domain, filled in from reference TRBV29-1 and TRBJ1-2, reads SAVISQKPSRDICQRGTSLTIQCQVDSQVTMMFWYRQQPGQSLTLIATANQGSEATYESGFVIDKFPISRPNLTFSTLTVSNMSPEDSSIYLCSVAVQPGYGYTFGSGTRLTVV.

The chain joins TRBV29-1 to TRBJ1-1, with 9 nucleotides matching TRBD1. The ends lost 0 bases at V and 11 bases at J; junction bases unmatched: 4. This CDR3 is 12 amino acids long. The germline CDR1 and CDR2 sequences are SQVTM and ANQGSEA. The DNA of the CDR3 is TGCAGCGTTGAAGAGGGACAGGGAACGGCTTTCTTT. Translating it yields CSVEEGQGTAFF.

The rearrangement links TRBV11-2 to TRBJ2-7; D gene uncertain. The CDR3 has 15 amino acids. Trimming shortened V by 0 bases and J by 0 bases, and 9 bases separated the two germline ends. The V gene's germline CDR1 is SGHAT and CDR2 FQNNGV. CDR3 sequence (DNA): TGTGCCAGCAGCTTAGATCAGTGGAGCTCCTACGAGCAGTACTTC. This codes for CASSLDQWSSYEQYF.

The chain joins TRBV7-8 to TRBJ1-5; the match to TRBD1 covers 7 bases. The trim removed 2 bases at V and 0 bases at J, leaving 7 bases unmatched. Germline CDR1 is SGHVS and CDR2 is FQNEAQ. The CDR3 is 17 amino acids. For the CDR3, the DNA is TGTGCCAGCAGCTTAACCGGGACAGTTGATAGCAATCAGCCCCAGCATTTT. Amino acid sequence: CASSLTGTVDSNQPQHF.